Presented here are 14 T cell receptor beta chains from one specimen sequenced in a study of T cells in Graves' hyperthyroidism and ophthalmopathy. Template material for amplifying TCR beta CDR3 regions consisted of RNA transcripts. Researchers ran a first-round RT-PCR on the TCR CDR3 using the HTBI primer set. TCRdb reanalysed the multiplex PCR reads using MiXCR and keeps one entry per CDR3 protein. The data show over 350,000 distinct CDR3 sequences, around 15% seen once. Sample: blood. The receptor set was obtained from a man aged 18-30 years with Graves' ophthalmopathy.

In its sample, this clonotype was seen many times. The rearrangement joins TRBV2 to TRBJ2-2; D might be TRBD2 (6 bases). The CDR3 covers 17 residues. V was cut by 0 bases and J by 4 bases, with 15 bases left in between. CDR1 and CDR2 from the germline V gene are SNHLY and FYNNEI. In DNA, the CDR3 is TGTGCCAGCAGTGAAGCGCTTCGGGGGACTTCCACCGGGGAGCTGTTTTTT. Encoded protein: CASSEALRGTSTGELFF.

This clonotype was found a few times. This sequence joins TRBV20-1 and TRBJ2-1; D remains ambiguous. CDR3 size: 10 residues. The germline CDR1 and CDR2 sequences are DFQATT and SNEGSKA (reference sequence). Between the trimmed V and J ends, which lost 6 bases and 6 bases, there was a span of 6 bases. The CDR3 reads CSAATNEQFF. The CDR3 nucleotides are TGCAGTGCCGCTACCAATGAGCAGTTCTTC.

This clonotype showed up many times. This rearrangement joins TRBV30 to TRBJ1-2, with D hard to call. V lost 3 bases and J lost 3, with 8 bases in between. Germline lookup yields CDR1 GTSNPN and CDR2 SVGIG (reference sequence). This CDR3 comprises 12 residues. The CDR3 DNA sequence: TGTGCCTGGAGCGCAGGAGACTATGGCTACACCTTC. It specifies CAWSAGDYGYTF.

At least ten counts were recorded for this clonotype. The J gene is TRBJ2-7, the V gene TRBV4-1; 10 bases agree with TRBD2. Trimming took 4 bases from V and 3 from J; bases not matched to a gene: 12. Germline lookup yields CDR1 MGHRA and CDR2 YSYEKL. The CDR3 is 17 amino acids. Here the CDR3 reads CASSPNPLAGASYEQYF. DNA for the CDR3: TGCGCCAGCAGCCCAAATCCCCTAGCGGGGGCCAGCTACGAGCAGTACTTC.

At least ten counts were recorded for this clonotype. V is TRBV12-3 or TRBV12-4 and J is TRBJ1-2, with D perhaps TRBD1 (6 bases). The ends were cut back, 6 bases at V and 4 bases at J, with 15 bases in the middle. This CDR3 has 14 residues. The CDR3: CASSPQGHPYGYTF. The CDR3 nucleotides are TGTGCCAGCAGCCCCCAGGGACACCCCTATGGCTACACCTTC.

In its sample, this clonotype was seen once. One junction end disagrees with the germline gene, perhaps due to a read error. CDR3 sequence (DNA): TGTGCCGGCAGTTACTCCTCCGGGACCTACAATGAGCAGTTCTTC. This translates into CAGSYSSGTYNEQFF. This chain connects TRBV6-2 or TRBV6-3 to TRBJ2-1; weak D call: TRBD2 (5 bases). The CDR3 is 15 amino acids. In germline, CDR1 is MNHEY, CDR2 SVGEGT.

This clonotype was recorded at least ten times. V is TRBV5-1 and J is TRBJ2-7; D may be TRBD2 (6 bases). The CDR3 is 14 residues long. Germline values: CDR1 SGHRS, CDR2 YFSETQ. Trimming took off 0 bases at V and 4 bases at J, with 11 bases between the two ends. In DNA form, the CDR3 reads TGCGCCAGCAGCTTGGGGGAGGCCCCGTACGAGCAGTACTTC. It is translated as CASSLGEAPYEQYF.

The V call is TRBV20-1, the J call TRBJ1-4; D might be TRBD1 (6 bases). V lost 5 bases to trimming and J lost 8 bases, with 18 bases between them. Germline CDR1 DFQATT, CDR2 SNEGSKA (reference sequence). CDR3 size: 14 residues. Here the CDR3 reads CSAPQGGNGEKLFF. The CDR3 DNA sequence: TGCAGTGCTCCCCAAGGGGGGAACGGAGAAAAACTGTTTTTT.

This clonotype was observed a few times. The CDR3 reads CATSSAGGETQYF. CDR3 nucleotide sequence: TGTGCCACCTCCTCGGCGGGGGGGGAGACCCAGTACTTC. The V gene is TRBV24-1, the J gene TRBJ2-5, with TRBD2 matching 9 bases. The CDR3 has 13 residues. Germline CDR1 is KGHDR and CDR2 is SFDVKD. Trimming took 9 bases from V and 5 from J; bases not matched to a gene: 6.

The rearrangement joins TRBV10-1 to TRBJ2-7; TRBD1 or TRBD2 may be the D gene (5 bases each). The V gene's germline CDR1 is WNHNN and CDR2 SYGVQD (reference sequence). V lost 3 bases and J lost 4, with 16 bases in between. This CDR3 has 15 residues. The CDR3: CASSDPGRGTYEQYF. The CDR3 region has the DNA TGCGCCAGCAGTGATCCGGGAAGGGGAACATACGAGCAGTACTTC.

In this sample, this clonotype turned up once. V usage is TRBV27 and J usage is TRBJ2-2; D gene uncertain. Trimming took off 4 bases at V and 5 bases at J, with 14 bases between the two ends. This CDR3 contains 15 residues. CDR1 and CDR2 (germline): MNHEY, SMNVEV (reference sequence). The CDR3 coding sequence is TGTGCCAGCAGTTATTGGGGATTTAGAACCGGGGAGCTGTTTTTT. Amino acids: CASSYWGFRTGELFF.

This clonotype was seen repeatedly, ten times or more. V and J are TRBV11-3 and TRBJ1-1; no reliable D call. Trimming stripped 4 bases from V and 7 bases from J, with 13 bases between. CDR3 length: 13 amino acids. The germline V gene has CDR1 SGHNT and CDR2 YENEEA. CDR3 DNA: TGTGCCAGCAGCTACCTCCAGACCGTTGAAGCTTTCTTT. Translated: CASSYLQTVEAFF.

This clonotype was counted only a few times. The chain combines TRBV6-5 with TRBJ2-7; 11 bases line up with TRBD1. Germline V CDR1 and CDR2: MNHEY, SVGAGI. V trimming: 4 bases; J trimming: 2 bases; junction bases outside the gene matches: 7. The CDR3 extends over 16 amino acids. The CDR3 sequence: CASSWFSGQGAYEQYF. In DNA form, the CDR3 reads TGTGCCAGCAGTTGGTTCTCGGGACAGGGGGCCTACGAGCAGTACTTC.

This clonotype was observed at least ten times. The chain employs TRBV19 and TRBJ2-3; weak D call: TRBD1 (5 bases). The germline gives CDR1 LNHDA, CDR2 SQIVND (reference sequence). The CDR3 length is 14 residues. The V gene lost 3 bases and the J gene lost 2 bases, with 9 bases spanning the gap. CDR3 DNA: TGTGCCAGTAGTATTGGGGCAGTCACAGATACGCAGTATTTT. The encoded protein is CASSIGAVTDTQYF.